This T cell receptor beta chain is drawn from a study of T-cell reconstitution after alpha-beta-depleted transplantation in children. Study-wide results and caveats: The main origin of T-cell counts and diversity one year after transplant was newly produced T cells.

A few counts support this clonotype. Its target is unknown. Library preparation (for TCRbeta) was performed with unique molecular identifiers. One entry per CDR3 protein, called by TCRdb with MiXCR from the PCR reads. The sample gives 450,000 to 550,000 distinct CDR3 sequences, over 10% of which show up once; less than 15% is in the top ten. The TCR sequence derives from a female patient between 2 and 15 years old who had a stem cell transplant for aplastic anemia, so the T cells may come from the graft donor. This material consisted of PBMCs, mostly from graft donor cells, taken 180 days after TCRalphabeta/CD19-depleted stem cell transplant.

The CDR3 loop is CASSQDVAGGYNEQFF. CDR3 in DNA: TGTGCCAGCAGCCAAGATGTAGCGGGGGGTTACAATGAGCAGTTCTTC. The V and J genes are TRBV4-2 and TRBJ2-1; 10 nucleotides agree with TRBD2. Losses at the gene ends were 0 bases for V and 4 bases for J; bases not matched to a gene: 3. There are 16 residues in the CDR3. The V gene's germline CDR1 is LGHNA and CDR2 YNFKEQ.